The 28 T cell receptor beta chains given below trace back to one sample, sequenced in a study of glioma-infiltrating T cells. TCR alpha and beta CDR3 regions were amplified from RNA using iRepertoire nested multiplex PCR. One entry per CDR3 protein results from TCRdb running MiXCR on the multiplex PCR reads. Of 300,000 to 400,000 distinct CDR3 sequences in the sample, 41% were seen once. The sequenced sample was glioma tissue, nonneoplastic brain tissue, or PBMCs (not recorded which). The receptors derive from a human donor with low-grade glioma or glioblastoma, undergoing nonglioma brain surgery, or in good health (not recorded which).

The table lists this clonotype with a few counts. The chain uses TRBV20-1 and TRBJ1-4; the D gene is possibly TRBD1 (5 bases). The CDR3 spans 15 residues. Per the germline V gene, CDR1 is DFQATT and CDR2 is SNEGSKA (reference sequence). Trimming left V 3 bases short and J 5 bases short, with 16 bases between. The CDR3 bases are TGCAGTGCTAGTTCGGGGGGGACGGTCAATGAAAAACTGTTTTTT. As protein: CSASSGGTVNEKLFF.

The chain recombines TRBV10-3 with TRBJ1-6, with a weak D call TRBD1 (6 bases). Per the germline V gene, CDR1 is ENHRY and CDR2 is SYGVKD. V was trimmed by 5 bases and J by 5 bases, leaving 16 bases between them. This CDR3 contains 16 residues. CDR3 loop: CAISRVGGLNNSPLHF. The CDR3 DNA reads as TGTGCCATCAGTCGAGTCGGGGGGCTGAATAATTCACCCCTCCACTTT.

The gene calls are TRBV7-9 and TRBJ2-3, with 10 bases matching TRBD2. Trimming at V came to 5 bases and at J to 6 bases, leaving 8 bases not matched to a gene. The CDR3 has 15 residues. The germline V gene encodes CDR1 SEHNR and CDR2 FQNEAQ (reference sequence). The CDR3 DNA follows: TGTGCCAGCAGCAAAGATAGCGGGAGGAGGGATACGCAGTATTTT. This encodes CASSKDSGRRDTQYF.

At least ten counts were recorded for this clonotype. The V gene is TRBV20-1, the J gene TRBJ2-3; maybe TRBD2 (6 bases). Trimming shortened V by 3 bases and J by 11 bases, and 15 bases separated the two germline ends. This CDR3 is built from 12 residues. CDR1 and CDR2 (germline): DFQATT, SNEGSKA (reference sequence). CDR3 region: CSASSGLERQYF. The DNA for the CDR3 is TGCAGTGCTAGTAGCGGTTTGGAAAGGCAGTATTTT.

Only a few counts were recorded for this clonotype. The chain couples TRBV6-4 to TRBJ2-1; a possible D gene is TRBD2 (6 bases). Germline assignment: CDR1 MRHNA and CDR2 SNTAGT. The V gene lost 9 bases and the J gene lost 3 bases, with 18 bases spanning the gap. The CDR3 has 15 amino acids. The CDR3 DNA follows: TGTGCCAGTTATCATTGGGGGGAGGACTACAATGAGCAGTTCTTC. Translating gives CASYHWGEDYNEQFF.

The sample holds many counts of this clonotype. V and J are TRBV28 and TRBJ1-1, with D uncertain. CDR1 is MDHEN and CDR2 is SYDVKM in the germline V gene. The CDR3 contains 15 residues. The V gene lost 8 bases and the J gene lost 8 bases, with 24 bases spanning the gap. The CDR3 nucleotides read TGTGCCAGCCTCACGTACGGGCAGCGGGGTCGGGAAGCTTTCTTT. Protein: CASLTYGQRGREAFF.

This clonotype was detected only once. This may be a read error, as it is one base from a much larger clone. The chain recombines TRBV20-1 with TRBJ1-1, with unresolved D. The CDR3 has 13 residues. V lost 3 bases and J lost 4, with 12 bases in between. CDR1 and CDR2 from the germline V gene are DFQATT and SNEGSKA (reference sequence). The CDR3 sequence: CSARRRLFTEAFF. CDR3 bases: TGCAGTGCTAGGAGGCGGCTGTTCACTGAAGCTTTCTTT.

J is TRBJ1-1 and V is TRBV6-5; perhaps TRBD1 as D (6 bases). Between the trimmed V and J ends, which lost 0 bases and 3 bases, there was a span of 11 bases. Germline CDR1 MNHEY, CDR2 SVGAGI. The CDR3 has 15 amino acids. CDR3 sequence: CASSYSSGGHTEAFF. The CDR3 nucleotides read TGTGCCAGCAGTTACTCGAGCGGGGGGCACACTGAAGCTTTCTTT.

The genes are TRBV20-1 and TRBJ2-5, with 10 bases fitting TRBD1. Germline V CDR1 and CDR2: DFQATT, SNEGSKA (reference sequence). The CDR3 contains 13 residues. J gave up 4 bases and V 6 bases, and 5 bases lay outside the gene matches. CDR3 loop: CSAEGQGIETQYF. The CDR3 region has the DNA TGCAGTGCCGAGGGACAGGGGATAGAGACCCAGTACTTC.

V is TRBV20-1 and J is TRBJ2-7; no clear D. The CDR3 consists of 12 residues. Trimming cost V 3 bases and J 0 bases, with 6 bases left between them. Germline V gene data show CDR1 as DFQATT and CDR2 as SNEGSKA (reference sequence). Here the CDR3 DNA reads TGCAGTGCTAGCCAATCCTCCTACGAGCAGTACTTC. This sequence encodes CSASQSSYEQYF.

The sample holds many counts of this clonotype. This chain links TRBV27 with TRBJ2-7; D gene uncertain. CDR1 MNHEY and CDR2 SMNVEV come from the germline V gene (reference sequence). Trimming took 3 bases from V and 3 from J, leaving 9 bases between them. The CDR3 runs 13 residues. This chain's CDR3 is CASSLSKGYEQYF. The CDR3 nucleotides are TGTGCCAGCAGTTTGAGTAAGGGCTACGAGCAGTACTTC.

For this clonotype: A read error may produce the germline difference seen at one junction end. J is TRBJ2-1 and V is TRBV28; 10 bases fit TRBD2. From germline, CDR1 is MDHEN and CDR2 SYDVKM. The length of the CDR3 is 15 residues. The CDR3 DNA follows: TGTGCCAGCAGCCCACTAGCGGGACGATGGAATGAGCGGTTCTTC. Amino acids: CASSPLAGRWNERFF.

Turning to this clonotype: This sequence may be a read error, since a much larger clone differs from it by one base. The rearrangement uses TRBV28 and TRBJ1-5; D perhaps matches TRBD1 (5 bases). This CDR3 has 15 residues. Germline-derived CDR1 and CDR2 are MDHEN and SYDVKM. The CDR3 sequence is CASSWGGSGNQPRHF. Here the CDR3 DNA reads TGTGCCAGCAGTTGGGGGGGTTCGGGCAATCAGCCCCGGCATTTT.

With regard to this clonotype: The CDR3 ends on some other residue instead of the conserved phenylalanine or tryptophan, so this is likely a read error. The gene calls are TRBV20-1 and TRBJ2-7; 9 bases are a match to TRBD1. The CDR3 consists of 14 residues. V shed 2 bases and J 2 bases; nucleotides not matched to a gene: 4. Germline V gene lookup returns CDR1 DFQATT and CDR2 SNEGSKA (reference sequence). The CDR3 nucleotides read TGCAGTGCTAGACGCCGGGACAGGGCCTACGAGCAGTACTCC. Amino acid sequence: CSARRRDRAYEQYS.

This clonotype turned up a few times. This chain uses TRBV7-2 with TRBJ1-2; TRBD1 might be the D (5 bases). Germline CDR1 and CDR2: SGHTA and FQGNSA. The CDR3 runs 14 residues. The V end lost 2 bases, the J end lost 6 bases, and 13 bases lay between the germline ends. The CDR3 DNA reads TGTGCCAGCAGCTTAAATGGGCAGGGCCATGGCTACACCTTC. It translates to CASSLNGQGHGYTF.

This clonotype was detected ten times or more. The CDR3 loop is CSARPIGGRARVDTQYF. The DNA for the CDR3 is TGCAGTGCTAGACCAATAGGGGGGAGGGCCAGGGTAGATACGCAGTATTTT. This rearrangement joins TRBV20-1 to TRBJ2-3; D possibly corresponds to TRBD2 (7 bases). Germline loops: CDR1 DFQATT, CDR2 SNEGSKA (reference sequence). Trimming removed 2 bases at V and 5 bases at J, with 23 bases between. This CDR3 contains 17 residues.

This clonotype was counted ten times or more. The chain links TRBV20-1 to TRBJ2-2; the match to TRBD1 covers 9 bases. The CDR3 covers 15 residues. Germline trimming cut 5 bases from V and 3 bases from J; bases unmatched to any gene: 7. Germline CDR1 reads DFQATT; CDR2 reads SNEGSKA (reference sequence). Here the CDR3 DNA reads TGCAGTGCTGGGGGACAGGGAGCGGACACCGGGGAGCTGTTTTTT. It translates to CSAGGQGADTGELFF.

The chain carries TRBV10-3 and TRBJ2-7, with 8 bases lining up with TRBD1. V was clipped by 5 bases and J by 4 bases; unmatched bases: 1. The CDR3 covers 12 residues. Germline V CDR1 and CDR2: ENHRY, SYGVKD. This CDR3 is CAISRQGYEQYF. The CDR3, as DNA: TGTGCCATCAGTCGACAGGGGTACGAGCAGTACTTC.

This clonotype has at least ten counts. The chain combines TRBV28 with TRBJ2-1; no definite D call. The CDR3 is 16 residues long. CDR1 and CDR2 (germline): MDHEN, SYDVKM. V was clipped by 5 bases and J by 0 bases, with 14 bases between them. CDR3 residues: CASSPRFGSSYNEQFF. DNA of the CDR3: TGTGCCAGCAGTCCCCGGTTCGGAAGCTCCTACAATGAGCAGTTCTTC.

A word on this clonotype: A read error is possible here, since a much larger clone lies one base away. V is TRBV4-1 and J is TRBJ2-3; the D call may be TRBD1 or TRBD2 (5 bases each). The CDR3 runs to 15 residues. Trimming cost V 1 base and J 1 base, with 9 bases left between them. CDR1 and CDR2 from the germline V gene are MGHRA and YSYEKL. The CDR3 sequence is CASSQAGAGTDTQYF. CDR3 nucleotides: TGCGCCAGCAGCCAAGCCGGGGCTGGCACAGATACGCAGTATTTT.

This clonotype has just a few counts. The CDR3 nucleotides read TGCAGTGCTGAGAAATACGAGCAGTACTTC. Its translation is CSAEKYEQYF. V gene TRBV20-1 combines with J gene TRBJ2-7; the D is unclear. Germline values: CDR1 DFQATT, CDR2 SNEGSKA (reference sequence). The CDR3 is 10 amino acids. Between the trimmed V and J ends, which lost 5 bases and 4 bases, there was a span of 6 bases.

This clonotype was observed at least ten times. The chain recombines TRBV25-1 with TRBJ1-1; 7 bases match TRBD1. The V and J ends lost 1 base and 4 bases, in that order; junction bases with no gene match: 6. This CDR3 spans 15 amino acids. Germline assignment: CDR1 MGHDK and CDR2 SYGVNS. CDR3 protein: CASSESPTGSTEAFF. CDR3 DNA: TGTGCCAGCAGTGAATCCCCGACAGGGTCCACTGAAGCTTTCTTT.

This rearrangement joins TRBV18 to TRBJ2-2, with D unclear. The V end lost 1 base, the J end lost 1 base, and 4 bases lay between the germline ends. This CDR3 comprises 14 residues. Germline assignment: CDR1 KGHSH and CDR2 LQKENI. The CDR3 is CASSPLENTGELFF. The CDR3 DNA reads as TGTGCCAGCTCACCACTGGAGAACACCGGGGAGCTGTTTTTT. The complete variable domain, with remaining parts taken from reference TRBV18 and TRBJ2-2, reads NAGVMQNPRHLVRRRGQEARLRCSPMKGHSHVYWYRQLPEEGLKFMVYLQKENIIDESGMPKERFSAEFPKEGPSILRIQQVVRGDSAAYFCASSPLENTGELFFGEGSRLTVL.

This clonotype was seen only a few times. This rearrangement joins TRBV14 to TRBJ1-1; a weak D match, TRBD1 (5 bases). Trimming stripped 4 bases from V and 4 bases from J, with 10 bases between. The CDR3 covers 13 residues. The germline V gene has CDR1 SGHDN and CDR2 FVKESK. This CDR3 reads CASSPLGGTEAFF. The CDR3 DNA sequence: TGTGCCAGCAGCCCGCTGGGGGGCACTGAAGCTTTCTTT.

In its sample, this clonotype was seen once. A junction boundary mismatches the germline segment, possibly from a read error. This rearrangement joins TRBV4-2 to TRBJ1-1, with TRBD1 identical over 7 bases. Germline values: CDR1 LGHNA, CDR2 YNFKEQ. The CDR3 is 18 residues long. CDR3 loop: CASSPRSGSGQHYTKAFF. The CDR3 nucleotides read TGTGCCAGCAGCCCCCGGTCGGGTTCGGGACAGCATTACACTAAAGCTTTCTTT.

This chain links TRBV7-8 with TRBJ2-1; 7 nucleotides line up with TRBD2. This CDR3 contains 13 residues. V lost 4 bases and J lost 9; bases outside the gene matches: 6. Germline V gene data show CDR1 as SGHVS and CDR2 as FQNEAQ. CDR3 in DNA: TGTGCCAGCAGCTCGGGACTAAAGAGTGAGCAGTTCTTC. It codes for CASSSGLKSEQFF.

This chain uses TRBV28 with TRBJ1-1, with D uncertain. CDR1 and CDR2 (germline): MDHEN, SYDVKM. The CDR3 runs to 14 residues. The V end lost 2 bases, the J end lost 4 bases, and 11 bases lay between the germline ends. DNA for the CDR3: TGTGCCAGCAGTTTAGGGATGGGGTTCACTGAAGCTTTCTTT. The encoded protein is CASSLGMGFTEAFF.

This clonotype was seen just once. The gene calls are TRBV7-9 and TRBJ1-1; a possible D gene is TRBD1 (5 bases). The CDR3 runs 13 residues. Deletions cut 5 bases from V and 10 bases from J, with 17 bases between. From germline, CDR1 is SEHNR and CDR2 FQNEAQ (reference sequence). CDR3 DNA sequence: TGTGCCAGCAGCCTCGTATCGGGGGGGGGAGCTTTCTTT. Its translation is CASSLVSGGGAFF. The entire variable domain, with the rest obtained from reference TRBV7-9 and TRBJ1-1, is as follows: DTGVSQNPRHKITKRGQNVTFRCDPISEHNRLYWYRQTLGQGPEFLTYFQNEAQLEKSRLLSDRFSAERPKGSFSTLEIQRTEQGDSAMYLCASSLVSGGGAFFGQGTRLTVV.